The 18 T cell receptor beta chains in this list originate from one sample, sequenced in a study of blood T cell repertoires in COVID-19. TCRdb's table, derived via immunoSEQ multiplex PCR, lists solely in-frame clones and lacks some. Among some 370,000 clones listed, 87% were seen once. Sequenced sample: peripheral blood. These receptors were obtained from a woman aged 25 to 39 with COVID-19, enrolled during active disease.

This clone was counted between two and nine times. The chain recombines TRBV27 with TRBJ1-1; D is perhaps TRBD1 (5 bases). CDR3 length equals 15 residues. CDR1 and CDR2 from the germline V gene are MNHEY and SMNVEV (reference sequence). Trimming removed 4 bases at V and 1 base at J, with 13 bases between. As DNA, the CDR3 is TGTGCCAGCAGTTCCCTTGGAGGGGCGAACACTGAAGCTTTCTTT. Protein: CASSSLGGANTEAFF.

The chain couples TRBV20-1 to TRBJ1-4, with D unclear. From germline, CDR1 is DFQATT and CDR2 SNEGSKA (reference sequence). This CDR3 has 14 amino acids. Deletions cut 3 bases from V and 0 bases from J, with 8 bases between. CDR3 residues: CSASEGTTNEKLFF. DNA of the CDR3: TGCAGTGCTAGTGAGGGCACAACTAATGAAAAACTGTTTTTT.

The chain recombines TRBV21-1 with TRBJ1-3; the table's D gene call, TRBD1, was not cross checked with the DNA. TRBV21-1 is a documented pseudogene. The CDR3 has 15 residues. The CDR3 region has the DNA TGTGCCAGCAGCGAGCCCGACAGAGCTGGAAACACCATATATTTT. As protein: CASSEPDRAGNTIYF.

This chain uses TRBV6-2 or TRBV6-3 with TRBJ2-1; perhaps TRBD2 as D (5 bases). Germline V gene sequence: CDR1 MNHEY, CDR2 SVGEGT. The CDR3 is 16 residues long. V was shortened by 6 bases and J by 3 bases, with 18 bases between the two germline ends. The CDR3, as DNA: TGTGCCAGCAGCCTACAGTGGAGGAGTAGCTACAATGAGCAGTTCTTC. It is translated as CASSLQWRSSYNEQFF.

The rearrangement joins TRBV28 to TRBJ2-2; TRBD2 aligns across 12 bases. After removal of 2 bases from V and 5 bases from J, the junction contained 0 bases not matched to a gene. Germline V gives CDR1 MDHEN, CDR2 SYDVKM. The CDR3 totals 15 residues. DNA for the CDR3: TGTGCCAGCAGTTTAGGACTAGCGGGAACCGGGGAGCTGTTTTTT. Translated, it gives CASSLGLAGTGELFF. The full variable domain, completed using reference TRBV28 and TRBJ2-2, is DVKVTQSSRYLVKRTGEKVFLECVQDMDHENMFWYRQDPGLGLRLIYFSYDVKMKEKGDIPEGYSVSREKKERFSLILESASTNQTSMYLCASSLGLAGTGELFFGEGSRLTVL.

The chain joins TRBV3-1 (or the pseudogene TRBV3-2) to TRBJ1-2; a possible D gene is TRBD1 (5 bases). The CDR3 extends over 14 amino acids. Trimming took off 2 bases at V and 1 base at J, with 8 bases between the two ends. Germline CDR1 is LGHDT and CDR2 is YNNKEL (reference sequence). The CDR3 DNA follows: TGTGCCAGCAGCCAACAGGGAGGTAACTATGGCTACACCTTC. Protein: CASSQQGGNYGYTF.

V is TRBV5-1 and J is TRBJ1-3; 7 bases map to TRBD1. J lost 8 bases, V lost 5 bases, and 7 bases had no gene match. The germline V gene encodes CDR1 SGHRS and CDR2 YFSETQ. The CDR3 has 13 residues. For the CDR3, the DNA is TGCGCCAGCAGACCAGACAGGGCGGACACCATATATTTT. Translation: CASRPDRADTIYF.

This clone came up a few times. The chain joins TRBV3-1 (or the pseudogene TRBV3-2) to TRBJ1-2; possible D gene TRBD1, 5 bases. Trimming took 6 bases from V and 0 from J, leaving 11 bases between them. CDR3 size: 14 residues. CDR1 LGHDT and CDR2 YNNKEL come from the germline V gene (reference sequence). This chain's CDR3 is CASRAGPPNYGYTF. CDR3 nucleotides: TGTGCCAGCAGAGCGGGGCCTCCTAACTATGGCTACACCTTC.

This clone was detected only a few times. The genes are TRBV15 and TRBJ1-6; no clear D. V lost 0 bases and J lost 8, with 5 bases in between. The CDR3 contains 13 residues. Germline V CDR1 and CDR2: LNHNV, YYDKDF (reference sequence). The CDR3 spells CATSRDRDSPLHF. The CDR3 region has the DNA TGTGCCACCAGCAGAGATCGGGATTCACCCCTCCACTTT.

This sequence joins TRBV7-2 and TRBJ2-3; maybe TRBD2 (6 bases). The CDR3 spans 14 residues. Trimming took off 5 bases at V and 12 bases at J, with 21 bases between the two ends. CDR1 SGHTA and CDR2 FQGNSA come from the germline V gene. CDR3 DNA sequence: TGTGCCAGCAGCGCGCTCGGGTCTAGCGACGGACAGTATTTT. Protein: CASSALGSSDGQYF.

The chain uses TRBV18 and TRBJ2-7; 10 bases map to TRBD1. Germline CDR1 is KGHSH and CDR2 is LQKENI. The CDR3 runs 14 residues. J lost 6 bases, V lost 6 bases, and 8 bases had no gene match. CDR3 amino acids: CASSLRDRGVEQYF. The CDR3 DNA reads TGTGCCAGCTCCCTCCGGGACAGGGGAGTCGAGCAGTACTTC.

V gene TRBV19 combines with J gene TRBJ2-2; 7 bases agree with TRBD2. The J segment lost 6 bases and the V segment lost 4 bases, leaving 8 bases of the junction unmatched. Germline V lookup: CDR1 LNHDA, CDR2 SQIVND (reference sequence). The CDR3 runs 15 residues. The CDR3 bases are TGTGCCAGTAGTACAGAGACGGGAGGAGCCGGGGAGCTGTTTTTT. This gives the protein CASSTETGGAGELFF.

This chain connects TRBV7-2 to TRBJ2-1, with D possibly being TRBD2 (7 bases). The germline gives CDR1 SGHTA, CDR2 FQGNSA. The length of the CDR3 is 15 residues. With 3 bases removed from V and 7 bases from J, the gap between germline ends came to 16 bases. For the CDR3, the DNA is TGTGCCAGCAGCTTGGGGGGGCTGAGGAGGAATGAGCAGTTCTTC. This encodes CASSLGGLRRNEQFF.

This sequence joins TRBV7-9 and TRBJ1-3; 8 nucleotides agree with TRBD1. J gave up 8 bases and V 3 bases, and 9 bases lay outside the gene matches. This CDR3 region has 15 residues. Germline CDR1 is SEHNR and CDR2 is FQNEAQ (reference sequence). The CDR3 protein is CASSLSGQGRYTIYF. CDR3 DNA sequence: TGTGCCAGCAGCTTGAGTGGACAGGGTCGGTACACCATATATTTT.

The chain uses TRBV2 and TRBJ1-2; 7 bases align to TRBD1. The CDR3 is 13 residues long. CDR1 and CDR2 (germline): SNHLY, FYNNEI. V lost 9 bases and J lost 2; bases outside the gene matches: 6. The chain's CDR3 is CAREGAPNYGYTF. As DNA, the CDR3 is TGTGCCAGAGAGGGGGCCCCCAACTATGGCTACACCTTC.

For the CDR3, the DNA is TGCAGCGTCAAGCGAGACAGGGACACCGGGGAGCTGTTTTTT. This encodes CSVKRDRDTGELFF. This chain joins TRBV29-1 and TRBJ2-2; TRBD1 aligns across 7 bases. Germline CDR1 is SQVTM and CDR2 is ANQGSEA. The CDR3 length is 14 residues. Trimming at V came to 6 bases and at J to 3 bases, leaving 7 bases not matched to a gene.

The rearrangement links TRBV19 to TRBJ1-4, with D unclear. Germline CDR1 reads LNHDA; CDR2 reads SQIVND (reference sequence). Between the trimmed V and J ends, which lost 6 bases and 2 bases, there was a span of 13 bases. There are 15 residues in the CDR3. CDR3 loop: CASSPLGSTNEKLFF. The CDR3, as DNA: TGTGCCAGTAGCCCCCTAGGGAGCACTAATGAAAAACTGTTTTTT.

Comment on this clone: In the same sample, other DNA sequences code for this CDR3. CDR3 residues: CASSYSQGAGELFF. The CDR3 region has the DNA TGTGCCAGCAGTTACTCTCAGGGGGCCGGGGAGCTGTTTTTT. V is TRBV6-5 and J is TRBJ2-2, with 7 bases that match TRBD1. Germline V gives CDR1 MNHEY, CDR2 SVGAGI. The CDR3 has 14 amino acids. V shed 0 bases, J shed 6 bases, and the junction held 1 base outside the gene matches.